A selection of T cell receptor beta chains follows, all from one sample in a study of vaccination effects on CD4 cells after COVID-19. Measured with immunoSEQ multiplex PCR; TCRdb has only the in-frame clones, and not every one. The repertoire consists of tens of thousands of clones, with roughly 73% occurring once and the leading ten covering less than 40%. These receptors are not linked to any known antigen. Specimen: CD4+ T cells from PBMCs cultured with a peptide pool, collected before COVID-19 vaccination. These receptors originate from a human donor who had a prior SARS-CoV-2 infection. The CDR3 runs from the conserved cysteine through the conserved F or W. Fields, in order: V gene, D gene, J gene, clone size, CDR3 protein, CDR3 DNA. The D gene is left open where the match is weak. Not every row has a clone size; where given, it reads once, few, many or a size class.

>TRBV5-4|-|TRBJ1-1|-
CASSLSAGGDTEAFF
TGTGCCAGCAGCTTGAGCGCAGGTGGGGACACTGAAGCTTTCTTT
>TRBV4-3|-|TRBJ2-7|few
CASRKRSPYEQYF
TGCGCCAGCCGAAAGCGGTCACCCTACGAGCAGTACTTC
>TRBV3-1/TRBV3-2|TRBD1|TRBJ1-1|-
CASSQPGGGTEAFF
TGTGCCAGCAGCCAGCCAGGGGGGGGCACTGAAGCTTTCTTT
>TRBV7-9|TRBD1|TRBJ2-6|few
CASSTLTGAIRIGANVLTF
TGTGCCAGCAGCACTTTGACAGGGGCTATCAGGATTGGGGCCAACGTCCTGACTTTC
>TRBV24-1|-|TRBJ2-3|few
CAYCTDTQYF
TGTGCCTACTGCACAGATACGCAGTATTTT
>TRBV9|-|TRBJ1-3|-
CASSVSSSGNTIYF
TGTGCCAGCAGCGTCTCCAGCTCTGGAAACACCATATATTTT
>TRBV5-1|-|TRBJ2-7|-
CASSLAVTGSYEQYF
TGCGCCAGCAGCTTGGCCGTGACTGGGTCCTACGAGCAGTACTTC
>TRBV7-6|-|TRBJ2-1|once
CASSLRPGATYNEQFF
TGTGCCAGCAGCTTAAGGCCGGGGGCCACCTACAATGAGCAGTTCTTC
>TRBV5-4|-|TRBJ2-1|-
CASSLGTRENNEQFF
TGTGCCAGCAGCTTGGGCACTCGAGAAAACAATGAGCAGTTCTTC
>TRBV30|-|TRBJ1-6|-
CATRPDYNSPLHF
TGTGCCACCCGACCAGATTATAATTCACCCCTCCACTTT
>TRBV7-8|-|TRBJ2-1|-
CASSLRTGASYNEQFF
TGTGCCAGCAGCTTACGGACGGGGGCCTCCTACAATGAGCAGTTCTTC
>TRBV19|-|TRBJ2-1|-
CASRRGIYYNEQFF
TGTGCCAGTCGGCGGGGCATTTATTACAATGAGCAGTTCTTC
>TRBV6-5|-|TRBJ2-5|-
CASSLGGTQYF
TGTGCCAGCAGCCTAGGGGGGACCCAGTACTTC
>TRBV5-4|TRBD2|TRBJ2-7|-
CASSLISGDSYEQYF
TGTGCCAGCAGCCTTATCAGCGGGGACTCCTACGAGCAGTACTTC
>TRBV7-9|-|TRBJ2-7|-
CASSPRSSYEQYF
TGTGCCAGCAGCCCAAGGAGCTCCTACGAGCAGTACTTC
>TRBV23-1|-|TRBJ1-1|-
CASSRKPRGPMNTEAFF
TGCGCCAGCAGTCGAAAACCCAGGGGCCCCATGAACACTGAAGCTTTCTTT